One sample yielded the 21 T cell receptor beta chains listed below, sequenced in a study of blood T cell repertoires in COVID-19. The table came from immunoSEQ multiplex PCR; TCRdb's copy has only in-frame clones and leaves some out. This sample has fewer than 350,000 clones; around 90% occur once, and the top ten carry over 3.5%. Sequenced sample: peripheral blood. The receptors here all came from an older woman with COVID-19, enrolled during active disease.

V usage is TRBV27 and J usage is TRBJ2-7; 13 bases line up with TRBD2. After removal of 3 bases from V and 3 bases from J, the junction contained 2 bases not matched to a gene. Looked up from germline, CDR1 is MNHEY and CDR2 is SMNVEV (reference sequence). The CDR3 length is 15 residues. The chain's CDR3 is CASSFRTSGGYEQYF. DNA for the CDR3: TGTGCCAGCAGTTTCCGGACTAGCGGGGGCTACGAGCAGTACTTC.

The chain recombines TRBV7-9 with TRBJ2-3; perhaps TRBD1 as D (6 bases). Trimming removed 3 bases from V and 6 bases from J, with 10 bases in between. The CDR3 spans 13 residues. Germline V gene sequence: CDR1 SEHNR, CDR2 FQNEAQ (reference sequence). The CDR3 sequence is CASSLTGSDTQYF. CDR3 nucleotide sequence: TGTGCCAGCAGCTTGACAGGTTCCGATACGCAGTATTTT.

This chain links TRBV7-9 with TRBJ2-7, with a possible D match to TRBD1 (6 bases). The CDR3 contains 17 residues. The V and J ends lost 5 bases and 2 bases respectively, with 22 bases between them. Germline V CDR1 and CDR2: SEHNR, FQNEAQ (reference sequence). The CDR3 spells CASSPLRGHSKPYEQYF. In DNA, the CDR3 is TGTGCCAGCAGCCCCCTTCGGGGACACTCAAAACCCTACGAGCAGTACTTC.

V usage is TRBV6-5 and J usage is TRBJ1-1; TRBD1 matches at 8 bases. The length of the CDR3 is 15 residues. V lost 2 bases to trimming and J lost 1 base; unmatched junction nucleotides: 3. The germline V gene has CDR1 MNHEY and CDR2 SVGAGI. The CDR3 reads CASSYGGTGNTEAFF. The CDR3 DNA is TGTGCCAGCAGTTACGGGGGGACAGGGAACACTGAAGCTTTCTTT.

The chain joins TRBV10-3 to TRBJ1-2; D unclear. This CDR3 contains 14 residues. Trimming cost V 5 bases and J 0 bases, with 10 bases left between them. Germline V gene lookup returns CDR1 ENHRY and CDR2 SYGVKD. CDR3 protein: CAISPTSANYGYTF. The CDR3 bases are TGTGCCATCAGTCCCACTTCCGCTAACTATGGCTACACCTTC.

The rearrangement joins TRBV5-1 to TRBJ1-2; possible D gene TRBD1, 6 bases. Trimming pared 4 bases from V and 8 bases from J, leaving 21 bases between. Germline V gives CDR1 SGHRS, CDR2 YFSETQ. This CDR3 comprises 15 residues. The CDR3 is CASSLTRGTSRGYTF. As DNA, the CDR3 is TGCGCCAGCAGCCTGACCAGGGGTACTAGTCGGGGCTACACCTTC.

The chain uses TRBV5-1 and TRBJ1-2, with unresolved D. The CDR3 spans 14 residues. Per germline, CDR1 SGHRS and CDR2 YFSETQ. V shed 4 bases and J shed 6 bases, with 16 bases lying between them. CDR3 in DNA: TGCGCCAGCAGCCCGAGGAGTTTAAACGATGGCTACACCTTC. It specifies CASSPRSLNDGYTF. The full variable domain, in which reference TRBV5-1 and TRBJ1-2 provide the parts outside the CDR3, is KAGVTQTPRYLIKTRGQQVTLSCSPISGHRSVSWYQQTPGQGLQFLFEYFSETQRNKGNFPGRFSGRQFSNSRSEMNVSTLELGDSALYLCASSPRSLNDGYTFGSGTRLTVV.

As regards this clone: This specimen includes other DNA sequences encoding the same CDR3. V usage is TRBV6-5 and J usage is TRBJ2-7; weak D call: TRBD1 (5 bases). Deletions cut 7 bases from V and 0 bases from J, with 7 bases between. This CDR3 is 12 amino acids long. Germline lookup yields CDR1 MNHEY and CDR2 SVGAGI. This chain's CDR3 is CASNRRSYEQYF. In DNA, the CDR3 is TGTGCCAGCAACAGGCGCTCCTACGAGCAGTACTTC.

This sequence joins TRBV6-7 and TRBJ1-1; D remains ambiguous. TRBV6-7 is an ORF, and what it does is uncertain. This CDR3 contains 16 residues. The V gene lost 2 bases and the J gene lost 2 bases, with 15 bases spanning the gap. CDR3 DNA: TGTGCCAGCAGTTACAAGGCCGCCCGGGGAAACACTGAAGCTTTCTTT. This gives the protein CASSYKAARGNTEAFF.

This chain joins TRBV5-1 and TRBJ1-1, with a possible D match to TRBD1 (5 bases). This CDR3 has 13 residues. The V end lost 1 base, the J end lost 7 bases, and 11 bases lay between the germline ends. Germline V gene data show CDR1 as SGHRS and CDR2 as YFSETQ. The CDR3 DNA is TGCGCCAGCAGCTTGTTCGGGGGGGTTGAAGCTTTCTTT. Protein: CASSLFGGVEAFF.

The chain links TRBV5-6 to TRBJ2-3, with D perhaps TRBD2 (5 bases). The ends were cut back, 4 bases at V and 6 bases at J, with 15 bases in the middle. The CDR3 runs 14 residues. Germline V gene data show CDR1 as SGHDT and CDR2 as YYEEEE. The CDR3 reads CASSAQERSDTQYF. CDR3 nucleotides: TGTGCCAGCAGCGCGCAGGAGCGGTCCGATACGCAGTATTTT.

Turning to this clone: At one of its ends the junction is not consistent with the germline gene, which may arise from a read error. The same CDR3 arises from other DNA sequences in this sample as well. This rearrangement joins TRBV29-1 to TRBJ1-6; 7 positions match TRBD1. Germline assignment: CDR1 SQVTM and CDR2 ANQGSEA. CDR3 size: 13 residues. The CDR3 reads CSVAQGVDSPLHF. The CDR3, as DNA: TGCAGCGTCGCGCAGGGGGTAGATTCACCCCTCCATTTT.

The chain carries TRBV19 and TRBJ2-6, with D possibly TRBD1 on 6 matching bases. The CDR3 totals 17 residues. Germline CDR1 LNHDA, CDR2 SQIVND (reference sequence). Trimming took 6 bases from V and 3 from J, leaving 18 bases between them. CDR3 sequence reads: CASRSPHRASGANVLTF. CDR3 DNA sequence: TGTGCCAGTAGGTCCCCACACAGGGCCAGTGGGGCCAACGTCCTGACTTTC. The full variable domain, completed using reference TRBV19 and TRBJ2-6, is DGGITQSPKYLFRKEGQNVTLSCEQNLNHDAMYWYRQDPGQGLRLIYYSQIVNDFQKGDIAEGYSVSREKKESFPLTVTSAQKNPTAFYLCASRSPHRASGANVLTFGAGSRLTVL.

V gene TRBV3-1 (or the pseudogene TRBV3-2) combines with J gene TRBJ1-2, with 11 bases fitting TRBD1. The length of the CDR3 is 16 residues. CDR1 and CDR2 (germline): LGHDT, YNNKEL (reference sequence). Trimming at V came to 2 bases and at J to 5 bases, leaving 7 bases not matched to a gene. CDR3 bases: TGTGCCAGCAGCCAAACCGGGACAGGGGGTTGGTATGGCTACACCTTC. This translates into CASSQTGTGGWYGYTF.

The J gene is TRBJ2-7, the V gene TRBV5-1, with D maybe TRBD2 (5 bases). V lost 1 base to trimming and J lost 5 bases, with 7 bases between them. The CDR3 totals 12 residues. The V gene's germline CDR1 is SGHRS and CDR2 YFSETQ. CDR3 DNA sequence: TGCGCCAGCAGCTTGACTAGTAACGAGCAGTACTTC. Amino acid sequence: CASSLTSNEQYF.

The V and J genes are TRBV12-5 and TRBJ2-1; 14 bases align to TRBD2. The CDR3 is 17 residues long. The V and J ends lost 1 base and 5 bases, in that order; junction bases with no gene match: 4. CDR1 and CDR2 (germline): LGHNT, FRNRAP. Here the CDR3 DNA reads TGTGCTAGTGGTTTGGGGACTAGCGGGGGGTTAAACAATGAGCAGTTCTTC. This gives the protein CASGLGTSGGLNNEQFF.

This clone was counted many times. The sample contains more than one DNA sequence encoding this CDR3. The chain links TRBV12-3 or TRBV12-4 to TRBJ1-1, with TRBD1 matching 8 bases. The CDR3 has 12 residues. V lost 6 bases and J lost 7; bases outside the gene matches: 4. Here the CDR3 DNA reads TGTGCCAGCAGCCGACAGGGGATTGAAGCTTTCTTT. Its translation is CASSRQGIEAFF.

V and J are TRBV7-3 and TRBJ1-1, with D possibly matching TRBD1 (6 bases). Germline lookup yields CDR1 SGHTA and CDR2 FQGTGA. The V gene lost 0 bases and the J gene lost 4 bases, with 15 bases spanning the gap. The CDR3 is 16 amino acids. CDR3 sequence (DNA): TGTGCCAGCAGCTTAACCCCCCGTACAGGGCGCACTGAAGCTTTCTTT. Its translation: CASSLTPRTGRTEAFF.

CDR3 DNA sequence: TGTGCCATCAGTGTCGGGGGGTATCAGCCCCAGCATTTT. This sequence encodes CAISVGGYQPQHF. The chain carries TRBV10-3 and TRBJ1-5; TRBD1 might be the D (5 bases). V gave up 4 bases and J gave up 5 bases, with 9 bases separating them. This CDR3 comprises 13 residues. Germline V CDR1 and CDR2: ENHRY, SYGVKD.

V is TRBV5-1 and J is TRBJ1-5; 9 bases are shared with TRBD1. The CDR3 sequence is 15 residues long. The germline V gene has CDR1 SGHRS and CDR2 YFSETQ. The V and J ends lost 0 bases and 2 bases, in that order; junction bases with no gene match: 0. The CDR3 here is CASSLGDRGNQPQHF. The CDR3 bases are TGCGCCAGCAGCTTGGGGGACAGGGGCAATCAGCCCCAGCATTTT. The full variable domain, with the rest looked up from reference TRBV5-1 and TRBJ1-5, is KAGVTQTPRYLIKTRGQQVTLSCSPISGHRSVSWYQQTPGQGLQFLFEYFSETQRNKGNFPGRFSGRQFSNSRSEMNVSTLELGDSALYLCASSLGDRGNQPQHFGDGTRLSIL.

The gene calls are TRBV5-1 and TRBJ2-1; 8 positions agree with TRBD2. The CDR3 consists of 16 residues. Germline CDR1 SGHRS, CDR2 YFSETQ. Losses at the gene ends were 0 bases for V and 4 bases for J; bases not matched to a gene: 6. The DNA of the CDR3 is TGCGCCAGCAGCTTGGGTGGCGGGGGGCAGTACAATGAGCAGTTCTTC. Translating it yields CASSLGGGGQYNEQFF.